This passage covers 14 T cell receptor beta chains from one sample sequenced in a study of cytomegalovirus exposure and HLA in healthy donors. Assay: immunoSEQ multiplex PCR; the TCRdb copy retains only in-frame clones and omits some. The sample has about 340,000 clones, 70% to 90% seen once. Sequencing was performed on PBMCs. The receptors stem from a woman aged 18 to 35 in good health and CMV-seronegative.

This chain links TRBV5-1 with TRBJ2-7; weak D call: TRBD2 (6 bases). The CDR3 covers 16 residues. The germline V and J ends were trimmed by 4 bases and 2 bases, with 19 bases remaining between them. The germline gives CDR1 SGHRS, CDR2 YFSETQ. The CDR3 sequence is CASSGIWGEEAYEQYF. CDR3 sequence (DNA): TGCGCCAGCAGCGGGATCTGGGGGGAGGAGGCCTACGAGCAGTACTTC. Using reference TRBV5-1 and TRBJ2-7 for the parts outside the CDR3, the full variable domain is KAGVTQTPRYLIKTRGQQVTLSCSPISGHRSVSWYQQTPGQGLQFLFEYFSETQRNKGNFPGRFSGRQFSNSRSEMNVSTLELGDSALYLCASSGIWGEEAYEQYFGPGTRLTVT.

The chain combines TRBV27 with TRBJ2-3; 12 positions agree with TRBD2. The V segment lost 3 bases and the J segment 4 bases; nucleotides outside the gene matches: 8. CDR3 length: 17 residues. Germline-derived CDR1 and CDR2 are MNHEY and SMNVEV (reference sequence). CDR3 in DNA: TGTGCCAGCAGTTTGAGGCTAGCGGGAGGGGGATCAGATACGCAGTATTTT. Residues: CASSLRLAGGGSDTQYF.

The rearrangement joins TRBV6-5 to TRBJ1-5; 7 bases are shared with TRBD1. J lost 0 bases, V lost 9 bases, and 5 bases had no gene match. This CDR3 has 14 amino acids. Germline assignment: CDR1 MNHEY and CDR2 SVGAGI. The CDR3 DNA follows: TGTGCCAGTAGCAGACAGGGTAGCAATCAGCCCCAGCATTTT. As protein: CASSRQGSNQPQHF.

This clone was recorded only once. V gene TRBV28 combines with J gene TRBJ1-1; D not certain. Trimming removed 3 bases from V and 1 base from J, with 6 bases in between. Germline assignment: CDR1 MDHEN and CDR2 SYDVKM. This CDR3 region has 13 residues. CDR3 bases: TGTGCCAGCAGTTTGAACGGGAACACTGAAGCTTTCTTT. Its translation is CASSLNGNTEAFF.

This CDR3 is CASSFTYPRTGVTYEQYF. DNA for the CDR3: TGTGCCAGCAGCTTTACCTACCCTCGGACAGGGGTCACCTACGAGCAGTACTTC. The rearrangement joins TRBV7-2 to TRBJ2-7; 9 bases map to TRBD1. Looked up from germline, CDR1 is SGHTA and CDR2 is FQGNSA. The trim removed 3 bases at V and 2 bases at J, leaving 14 bases unmatched. The CDR3 is made up of 18 amino acids.

The rearrangement uses TRBV28 and TRBJ1-1; D may be TRBD1 (5 bases). This CDR3 region has 15 residues. Germline V lookup: CDR1 MDHEN, CDR2 SYDVKM. V dropped 4 bases and J dropped 0 bases, with 12 bases sitting between them. CDR3 in amino acids: CASSSPTRVNTEAFF. CDR3 sequence (DNA): TGTGCCAGCAGTTCCCCTACCAGGGTGAACACTGAAGCTTTCTTT. Combining the CDR3 with reference TRBV28 and TRBJ1-1 gives the whole variable domain DVKVTQSSRYLVKRTGEKVFLECVQDMDHENMFWYRQDPGLGLRLIYFSYDVKMKEKGDIPEGYSVSREKKERFSLILESASTNQTSMYLCASSSPTRVNTEAFFGQGTRLTVV.

This chain joins TRBV27 and TRBJ1-5; 7 bases fit TRBD1. CDR3 size: 12 residues. The germline gives CDR1 MNHEY, CDR2 SMNVEV (reference sequence). This CDR3 reads CAGQAGNQPQHF. CDR3 nucleotide sequence: TGTGCAGGACAGGCCGGGAATCAGCCCCAGCATTTT.

This rearrangement joins TRBV2 to TRBJ1-2; D uncertain. The CDR3 is made up of 14 amino acids. Germline V lookup: CDR1 SNHLY, CDR2 FYNNEI. Deletions cut 6 bases from V and 2 bases from J, with 13 bases between. The CDR3 DNA reads as TGTGCCAGCAGGCCCCCCGGGTCCAACTATGGCTACACCTTC. The encoded protein is CASRPPGSNYGYTF.

V gene TRBV14 combines with J gene TRBJ2-1, with 8 nucleotides matching TRBD2. Unmatched junction bases numbered 3, after V lost 3 bases and J lost 2 bases. This CDR3 is 15 amino acids long. The germline V gene has CDR1 SGHDN and CDR2 FVKESK. CDR3 in DNA: TGTGCCAGCAGCCAGATAGCGGGACCCTACAATGAGCAGTTCTTC. It encodes CASSQIAGPYNEQFF.

The V call is TRBV6-1, the J call TRBJ2-5; the D gene is possibly TRBD1 (6 bases). This CDR3 is 14 amino acids long. Germline V CDR1 and CDR2: MNHNS, SASEGT. Deletions cut 4 bases from V and 5 bases from J, with 14 bases between. The CDR3 DNA reads TGTGCCAGCAGTGGTGGGACACCTGGCGAGACCCAGTACTTC. Protein sequence: CASSGGTPGETQYF.

This clone appeared once. The chain joins TRBV7-3 to TRBJ2-5; 7 bases are a match to TRBD2. The germline V gene encodes CDR1 SGHTA and CDR2 FQGTGA. J gave up 5 bases and V 5 bases, and 11 bases lay outside the gene matches. The CDR3 length is 15 residues. The CDR3 coding sequence is TGTGCCAGCAGCCCCAGTGCGGGAGTAGGGGAGACCCAGTACTTC. Amino acid sequence: CASSPSAGVGETQYF. Complete variable domain (other parts from reference TRBV7-3 and TRBJ2-5): GAGVSQTPSNKVTEKGKYVELRCDPISGHTALYWYRQSLGQGPEFLIYFQGTGAADDSGLPNDRFFAVRPEGSVSTLKIQRTERGDSAVYLCASSPSAGVGETQYFGPGTRLLVL.

This rearrangement joins TRBV7-2 to TRBJ1-2; 9 nucleotides agree with TRBD1. The length of the CDR3 is 14 residues. The germline V gene has CDR1 SGHTA and CDR2 FQGNSA. V lost 5 bases to trimming and J lost 6 bases; unmatched junction nucleotides: 7. The CDR3 bases are TGTGCCAGCAGCGCCGACAGGGGGAGGGATGGCTACACCTTC. This encodes CASSADRGRDGYTF.

CDR3 in amino acids: CASSPSGSAGYTF. CDR3 in DNA: TGTGCCAGCTCCCCTAGCGGTTCAGCTGGCTACACCTTC. This chain uses TRBV6-4 with TRBJ1-2; D is unclear. V shed 8 bases and J shed 7 bases, with 17 bases lying between them. The CDR3 length is 13 residues. CDR1 MRHNA and CDR2 SNTAGT come from the germline V gene.

V usage is TRBV7-9 and J usage is TRBJ1-4; 9 bases agree with TRBD1. The junction had 7 bases not matched to a gene; V was cut back by 3 bases and J by 8 bases. Germline assignment: CDR1 SEHNR and CDR2 FQNEAQ (reference sequence). The CDR3 covers 15 residues. For the CDR3, the DNA is TGTGCCAGCAGCTTTCCGGGGACAGGGCAAGAAAAACTGTTTTTT. It codes for CASSFPGTGQEKLFF.